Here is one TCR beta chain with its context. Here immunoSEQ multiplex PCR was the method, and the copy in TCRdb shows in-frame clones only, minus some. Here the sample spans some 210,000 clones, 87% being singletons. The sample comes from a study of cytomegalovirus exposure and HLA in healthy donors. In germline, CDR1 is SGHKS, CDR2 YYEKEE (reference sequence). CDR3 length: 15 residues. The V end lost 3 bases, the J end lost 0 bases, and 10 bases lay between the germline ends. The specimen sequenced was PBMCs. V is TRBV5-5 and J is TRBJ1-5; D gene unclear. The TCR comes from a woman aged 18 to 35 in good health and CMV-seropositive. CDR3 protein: CASSSWSYSNQPQHF. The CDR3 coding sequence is TGTGCCAGCAGCTCGTGGAGTTATAGCAATCAGCCCCAGCATTTT.